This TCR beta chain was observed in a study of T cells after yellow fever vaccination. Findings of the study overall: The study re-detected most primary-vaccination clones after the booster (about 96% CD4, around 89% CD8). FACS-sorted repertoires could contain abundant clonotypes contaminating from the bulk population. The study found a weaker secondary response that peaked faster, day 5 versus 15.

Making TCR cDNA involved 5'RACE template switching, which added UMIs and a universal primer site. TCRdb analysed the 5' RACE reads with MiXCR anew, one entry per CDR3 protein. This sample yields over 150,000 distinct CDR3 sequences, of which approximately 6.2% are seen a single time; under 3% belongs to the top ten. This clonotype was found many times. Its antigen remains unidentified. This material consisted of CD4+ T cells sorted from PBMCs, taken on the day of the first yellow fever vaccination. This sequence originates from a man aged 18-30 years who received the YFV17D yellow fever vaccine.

The chain's CDR3 is CASSVSGMSTGELFF. The CDR3 region has the DNA TGTGCCAGCAGCGTTAGCGGGATGAGCACCGGGGAGCTGTTTTTT. This chain connects TRBV7-3 to TRBJ2-2, with TRBD2 matching 8 bases. Germline V CDR1 and CDR2: SGHTA, FQGTGA. V trimming: 5 bases; J trimming: 4 bases; junction bases outside the gene matches: 6. There are 15 residues in the CDR3.